The clone carrying this T cell receptor beta chain appeared a few times. This entry comes from a study of shared T cell receptors in the human thymus. TCRdb keeps only in-frame clones here, not all; method: immunoSEQ multiplex PCR. Among over 650,000 clones listed, approximately 89% were seen once. These data also formed part of another study, on human thymus T cells. Per that study: Thymic resections from corrective heart surgery supplied the tissue. Biased V and J segment usage appeared in thymus and peripheral blood. A high degree of thymic repertoire overlap among unrelated individuals was reported in related research.

The receptor comes from a boy in the first two years of life with a congenital heart defect. Sequencing was done on a sample of thymocytes.

CDR3 residues: CASSQGITSGRVEQYF. CDR3 in DNA: TGCGCCAGCAGCCAAGGAATCACTAGCGGGAGGGTCGAGCAGTACTTC. This chain links TRBV4-1 with TRBJ2-7, with 13 bases identical to TRBD2. After removal of 1 base from V and 6 bases from J, the junction contained 6 bases not matched to a gene. The germline CDR1 and CDR2 sequences are MGHRA and YSYEKL. CDR3 size: 16 residues.